This entry lists 7 T cell receptor beta chains sequenced from one sample in a study of T cells in Graves' hyperthyroidism and ophthalmopathy. TCR beta CDR3 sequences were amplified from RNA transcripts. The primer set for the first-round RT-PCR of the TCR CDR3 was HTBI. TCRdb used MiXCR to reprocess the multiplex PCR reads, holding one entry per CDR3 protein. The sample records approximately 600,000 distinct CDR3 sequences, around 15% being singletons. Material for sequencing was blood. The receptors here all came from a woman in her twenties or thirties with Graves' hyperthyroidism.

This clonotype was observed at least ten times. The chain has TRBV28 and TRBJ2-1; tentatively, D is TRBD1 or TRBD2 (5 bases each). Germline-derived CDR1 and CDR2 are MDHEN and SYDVKM. Trimming took off 6 bases at V and 2 bases at J, with 14 bases between the two ends. CDR3 size: 15 residues. The CDR3 protein is CASSPGGAPYNEQFF. In nucleotides, the CDR3 is TGTGCCAGCAGCCCTGGGGGAGCCCCCTACAATGAGCAGTTCTTC.

This clonotype was seen a handful of times. This chain links TRBV12-3 or TRBV12-4 with TRBJ2-6, with unresolved D. V was pared by 5 bases and J by 0 bases, with 11 bases between. This CDR3 is 16 amino acids long. This CDR3 is CASSPPSGSGANVLTF. CDR3 DNA: TGTGCCAGCAGTCCACCCAGTGGCTCTGGGGCCAACGTCCTGACTTTC.

The V and J genes are TRBV29-1 and TRBJ2-2, with D unclear. This CDR3 spans 13 amino acids. Germline CDR1 SQVTM, CDR2 ANQGSEA. V shed 6 bases and J shed 9 bases, with 17 bases lying between them. CDR3 bases: TGCAGCGTGGCCCCCCAGTATGGTCGGGAGCTGTTTTTT. Residues: CSVAPQYGRELFF.

The chain carries TRBV19 and TRBJ2-4; possibly TRBD1 for D (5 bases). V was cut by 6 bases and J by 8 bases, with 11 bases left in between. The CDR3 has 12 amino acids. The germline gives CDR1 LNHDA, CDR2 SQIVND (reference sequence). As DNA, the CDR3 is TGTGCCAGTAGCTGGGGCAATGACATTCAGTACTTC. Protein sequence: CASSWGNDIQYF.

This clonotype was picked up a small number of times. In nucleotides, the CDR3 is TGTGCCATCGGGGCAGGGAGGGAAAAACTGTTTTTT. Translation: CAIGAGREKLFF. This rearrangement joins TRBV10-3 to TRBJ1-4; possibly TRBD1 for D (5 bases). Trimming pared 8 bases from V and 8 bases from J, leaving 12 bases between. Looked up from germline, CDR1 is ENHRY and CDR2 is SYGVKD. This CDR3 comprises 12 residues.

The chain couples TRBV20-1 to TRBJ1-2, with D unclear. CDR3 size: 12 residues. The germline CDR1 and CDR2 sequences are DFQATT and SNEGSKA (reference sequence). Trimming pared 3 bases from V and 8 bases from J, leaving 13 bases between. DNA for the CDR3: TGCAGTGCTAGCTCCGGGTCGGGCGGCTACACCTTC. It codes for CSASSGSGGYTF.

This clonotype was counted many times. This chain uses TRBV28 with TRBJ2-3; 7 bases match TRBD1. Trimming cost V 2 bases and J 4 bases; bases outside gene matches: 3. CDR3 length: 14 amino acids. From germline, CDR1 is MDHEN and CDR2 SYDVKM. The CDR3 spells CASSLGTASDTQYF. CDR3 nucleotides: TGTGCCAGCAGTTTAGGGACAGCATCAGATACGCAGTATTTT. The full variable domain, in which reference TRBV28 and TRBJ2-3 provide the parts outside the CDR3, is DVKVTQSSRYLVKRTGEKVFLECVQDMDHENMFWYRQDPGLGLRLIYFSYDVKMKEKGDIPEGYSVSREKKERFSLILESASTNQTSMYLCASSLGTASDTQYFGPGTRLTVL.